Sequencing of this T cell receptor beta chain was carried out in a study of CD8 T cells in ankylosing spondylitis. General observations from the study: Matched synovial fluid from ankylosing spondylitis patients was reported to be enriched for disease-linked clones. Seven or eight highly homologous variants made up a TCR beta motif, and this motif appeared characteristic of ankylosing spondylitis blood. CD8+ by phenotype, disease-linked clones were relatively rare in peripheral blood.

5'-RACE, quantitative and with molecular barcodes, yielded the TCR beta libraries. TCRdb reprocessed the 5' RACE reads with MiXCR, giving one entry per CDR3 protein. This sample has a few hundred thousand distinct CDR3 sequences, with approximately 12% found just once. Only a few counts were recorded for this clonotype. Its antigen is as yet unknown. Germline V lookup: CDR1 SEHNR, CDR2 FQNEAQ (reference sequence). This CDR3 comprises 14 residues. With 1 base removed from V and 4 bases from J, the gap between germline ends came to 9 bases. The genes are TRBV7-9 and TRBJ2-3, with D uncertain. The sequence was obtained from a male donor with ankylosing spondylitis. The sequenced sample was blood, either unsorted or a sorted T cell fraction (not recorded which). The CDR3 sequence is CASSLEGTADTQYF. The DNA for the CDR3 is TGTGCCAGCAGCTTAGAGGGAACAGCAGATACGCAGTATTTT.